This record looks at one TCR beta chain sequence and its context. Amplification used 60 Vbeta primers and 13 Jbeta primers. Clones were sequenced by immunoSEQ multiplex PCR, and TCRdb holds only the in-frame ones, with some missing. The sample contains approximately 150,000 clones, over 70% of which appear only once. The data belong to a study of cytomegalovirus exposure and HLA in healthy donors. Turning to the study itself: Samples from HLA-typed donors yielded about 85 million unique TCRs in an early data release.

Germline V gene data show CDR1 as SQVTM and CDR2 as ANQGSEA. This CDR3 region has 12 residues. J was trimmed by 5 bases and V by 4 bases; bases with no gene match: 5. This receptor was obtained from a man aged 25-45 years in good health and CMV-seropositive. The sample comprised PBMCs. The chain employs TRBV29-1 and TRBJ2-7; 7 bases fit TRBD1. CDR3 coding DNA: TGCAGCGTTGTATCCAGGGGGAACGAGCAGTACTTC. Translating it yields CSVVSRGNEQYF.